This T cell receptor beta chain was documented in a study of blood T cell repertoires in COVID-19 (dated by TCRdb to the early 2020s). Background on the whole study: Samples covering the acute and convalescent phases of COVID-19 were provided by collaborators in the United States, Italy and Spain. Where HLA class I and class II types were available, the types were taken from metadata supplied by the sample provider, not from assay-based typing. The dataset comprised deeply sampled blood TCRbeta repertoires from subjects exposed to, actively infected with, or recovered from COVID-19. The prospective study material was composed of cDNA or gDNA derived from T cells, B-cell-depleted T cells, or PBMCs. Nearly every sample came with metadata listing a de-identified subject ID, COVID-19 status, age in years and sex. The repertoires were made available in a free public database intended to serve as a resource for research on the immune response to SARS-CoV-2. Samples were obtained from the ongoing ImmuneRACE study (first 160 participants) and from about 1,300 subjects provided by 6 global collaborators. The paper as a whole reports these results and caveats: How much clinical and demographic metadata was included differed by source and by participant, and the metadata was provided uncurated.

The CDR3 spans 14 residues, from the cysteine through the phenylalanine. Only CDR3 DNA remains: 42 bases, in frame from the first base. At the junction V is shortened by 5 bases and J by 4 bases; bases outside the gene matches: 1. CDR1 is given as SGHTA and CDR2 as FQGNSA, both from the germline V gene. This clone has just one count. Its recognized antigen is unknown. Per-nucleotide qualities are absent, and no much larger clonotype sits a single base away. TCRbeta CDR3 regions were amplified from genomic DNA using the immunoSEQ Assay, a bias-controlled multiplex PCR. From the authors' description of their analysis: Within the assay, amplification of reference gene primers was used to estimate how many nucleated cells each sample contained. To quantify the absolute abundance of each unique TCRbeta CDR3 rearrangement, sequence reads were collapsed and filtered. For each sample, productive Simpson clonality was calculated as the square root of Simpson's diversity index over productive rearrangements. TCRdb's version of the immuneACCESS table is confined to in-frame rearrangements and falls short of the full clone set. An unresolved V gene accounts for under half of the shortfall where checked; the remainder is of unknown origin. V and J calls and clone size come straight from that table; D and trimming were deduced from the DNA. The sample has about 140,000 clones on record, 80% to 85% of them singletons. The ten biggest clones cover about 4% of the sample.

Collaborating institutions collected whole blood in K2EDTA tubes following their own protocols. For TCRbeta analysis, collaborators shipped samples in one of three forms: frozen whole blood, isolated PBMCs, or DNA extracted from either of those sample types. The clonotype comes from a woman older than 75 with acute or convalescent COVID-19. This chain is built from TRBV7-2 and TRBJ2-1; TRBD2 matches 11 bases in the middle. Sequences were obtained from peripheral blood. The nucleotide sequence reads TGTGCCAGCAGCGGGACTAGCGGATACAATGAGCAGTTCTTC. Translated, it gives CASSGTSGYNEQFF.